These T cell receptor beta chains were read from a single sample in a study of beta chain features in type 1 diabetes. Profiled with immunoSEQ multiplex PCR; TCRdb holds only in-frame clones, not every one. The repertoire has under 850,000 clones, roughly 12% of them found once; the top ten carry approximately 0.021%. The sequenced sample consisted of naive CD4+ T cells from blood. These receptors originate from a man aged 18 to 29 with type 1 diabetes. Both conserved end residues are part of each CDR3. Each record gives: clone size, J gene, V gene, D gene, CDR3 DNA, CDR3 protein. A D gene is named only where the DNA matches it firmly. Rows may omit the clone size; those that give it use once, few, many or a size class.

clone size: few; J gene: TRBJ2-3; V gene: TRBV7-9; D gene: NA; CDR3 DNA: TGTGCCAGCACCGAGGGGGGTCTCAGCACAGATACGCAGTATTTT; CDR3 protein: CASTEGGLSTDTQYF
clone size: NA; J gene: TRBJ2-5; V gene: TRBV5-4; D gene: NA; CDR3 DNA: TGTGCCAGCAGCTCCACAGGGAAAGAGACCCAGTACTTC; CDR3 protein: CASSSTGKETQYF
clone size: NA; J gene: TRBJ2-7; V gene: TRBV12-5; D gene: TRBD1; CDR3 DNA: TGTGCTAGTGGTTTGGTAATAGGACAGGGGGCCAGCTCCTACGAGCAGTACTTC; CDR3 protein: CASGLVIGQGASSYEQYF
clone size: few; J gene: TRBJ2-5; V gene: TRBV6-5; D gene: NA; CDR3 DNA: TGTGCCAGCAGTTCGGGACGCTGGGAGACCCAGTACTTC; CDR3 protein: CASSSGRWETQYF
clone size: NA; J gene: TRBJ1-5; V gene: TRBV5-1; D gene: NA; CDR3 DNA: TGCGCCAGCAGCTTGGCCGAGGGACTAGGGCAGCCCCAGCATTTT; CDR3 protein: CASSLAEGLGQPQHF
clone size: few; J gene: TRBJ1-6; V gene: TRBV7-9; D gene: NA; CDR3 DNA: TGTGCCAGCAGCTTACTAAGGACGGGTAATTCACCCCTCCACTTT; CDR3 protein: CASSLLRTGNSPLHF
clone size: few; J gene: TRBJ2-2; V gene: TRBV25-1; D gene: NA; CDR3 DNA: TGTGCCAGCAGTGAAGTACCGGGAGCCGGGGAGCTGTTTTTT; CDR3 protein: CASSEVPGAGELFF
clone size: few; J gene: TRBJ2-7; V gene: TRBV28; D gene: NA; CDR3 DNA: TGTGCCAGCAGTCCGCGAAGCCTGATTACCTACGAGCAGTACTTC; CDR3 protein: CASSPRSLITYEQYF
clone size: NA; J gene: TRBJ2-3; V gene: TRBV25-1; D gene: NA; CDR3 DNA: TGTGCCAGCAGTGAATTCTGGGGGCGCTCAGATACGCAGTATTTT; CDR3 protein: CASSEFWGRSDTQYF
clone size: few; J gene: TRBJ2-4; V gene: TRBV6-1; D gene: NA; CDR3 DNA: TGTGCCAGCAGAACGGTTCCCAAAAACATTCAGTACTTC; CDR3 protein: CASRTVPKNIQYF
clone size: NA; J gene: TRBJ2-1; V gene: TRBV4-1; D gene: NA; CDR3 DNA: TGCGCCAGCACCTTTTTCGACAAAAGCTCCTACAATGAGCAGTTCTTC; CDR3 protein: CASTFFDKSSYNEQFF
clone size: NA; J gene: TRBJ1-1; V gene: TRBV30; D gene: TRBD1; CDR3 DNA: TGTGCCTGGAGCCGGGACAGGGTTCACACTGAAGCTTTCTTT; CDR3 protein: CAWSRDRVHTEAFF
clone size: NA; J gene: TRBJ1-1; V gene: TRBV29-1; D gene: NA; CDR3 DNA: TGCAGCGCCCGCGGTGGGCCGACGATTGAAGCTTTCTTT; CDR3 protein: CSARGGPTIEAFF
clone size: NA; J gene: TRBJ1-1; V gene: TRBV27; D gene: NA; CDR3 DNA: TGTGCCAGCTGGATGGGAGCTGAAGCTTTCTTT; CDR3 protein: CASWMGAEAFF
clone size: NA; J gene: TRBJ1-1; V gene: TRBV7-9; D gene: NA; CDR3 DNA: TGTGCCAGCAGCGACTCGTTCTCTGAAGCTTTCTTT; CDR3 protein: CASSDSFSEAFF
clone size: NA; J gene: TRBJ2-1; V gene: TRBV9; D gene: NA; CDR3 DNA: TGTGCCAGCAGCGTAGCTGCGAATGAGCAGTTCTTC; CDR3 protein: CASSVAANEQFF
clone size: few; J gene: TRBJ1-1; V gene: TRBV30; D gene: TRBD1; CDR3 DNA: TGTGCCTGGAGTGGGAGGGGGCTGAACACTGAAGCTTTCTTT; CDR3 protein: CAWSGRGLNTEAFF
clone size: NA; J gene: TRBJ1-5; V gene: TRBV6-1; D gene: NA; CDR3 DNA: TGTGCCAGCACAGACAGATTCAATCAGCCCCAGCATTTT; CDR3 protein: CASTDRFNQPQHF
clone size: NA; J gene: TRBJ2-3; V gene: TRBV6-5; D gene: NA; CDR3 DNA: TGTGCCAGTGAAGGTCCTACGCAGTATTTT; CDR3 protein: CASEGPTQYF
clone size: NA; J gene: TRBJ1-1; V gene: TRBV29-1; D gene: NA; CDR3 DNA: TGCAGCGTTGACTTTGGGCAGGGCTGGTCTGAAGCTTTCTTT; CDR3 protein: CSVDFGQGWSEAFF
clone size: NA; J gene: TRBJ2-4; V gene: TRBV30; D gene: NA; CDR3 DNA: TGTGCCTGGAGCCCAGGAACAGCCAAAAACATTCAGTACTTC; CDR3 protein: CAWSPGTAKNIQYF
clone size: NA; J gene: TRBJ2-7; V gene: TRBV6-1; D gene: NA; CDR3 DNA: TGTGCCAGCAGTGAAACAGTTCCCTACGAGCAGTACTTC; CDR3 protein: CASSETVPYEQYF
clone size: NA; J gene: TRBJ2-3; V gene: TRBV11-2; D gene: NA; CDR3 DNA: TGTGCCAGCAGCCCAGGGGCAGACTTCACAGATACGCAGTATTTT; CDR3 protein: CASSPGADFTDTQYF
clone size: NA; J gene: TRBJ2-7; V gene: TRBV30; D gene: NA; CDR3 DNA: TGTGCCTGGAGGGGGGTAGCCTACGAGCAGTACTTC; CDR3 protein: CAWRGVAYEQYF
clone size: NA; J gene: TRBJ2-7; V gene: TRBV30; D gene: TRBD1; CDR3 DNA: TGTGCCTGGAGACTGACAGGGACCTACGAGCAGTACTTC; CDR3 protein: CAWRLTGTYEQYF
clone size: few; J gene: TRBJ1-1; V gene: TRBV29-1; D gene: NA; CDR3 DNA: TGCAGCGTTTTACAGGGCCGGAACACTGAAGCTTTCTTT; CDR3 protein: CSVLQGRNTEAFF
clone size: NA; J gene: TRBJ2-1; V gene: TRBV19; D gene: NA; CDR3 DNA: TGTGCCAGTAGTATAAATATAGCTAGCTCCTACAATGAGCAGTTCTTC; CDR3 protein: CASSINIASSYNEQFF
clone size: NA; J gene: TRBJ1-1; V gene: TRBV5-1; D gene: TRBD1; CDR3 DNA: TGCGCCAGCAGCTTGGTTACAGGGGACACTGAAGCTTTCTTT; CDR3 protein: CASSLVTGDTEAFF
clone size: few; J gene: TRBJ2-7; V gene: TRBV5-8; D gene: NA; CDR3 DNA: TGTGCCAGCACCTCCGACGGATACGAGCAGTACTTC; CDR3 protein: CASTSDGYEQYF
clone size: NA; J gene: TRBJ2-7; V gene: TRBV7-8; D gene: NA; CDR3 DNA: TGTGCCAGCAGCCAGGGGACCACCTACGAGCAGTACTTC; CDR3 protein: CASSQGTTYEQYF
clone size: few; J gene: TRBJ1-6; V gene: TRBV7-2; D gene: NA; CDR3 DNA: TGTGCCAGCAGCTCCAGGAATTCACCCCTCCACTTT; CDR3 protein: CASSSRNSPLHF
clone size: few; J gene: TRBJ2-7; V gene: TRBV30; D gene: TRBD1; CDR3 DNA: TGTGCCTGGGACAGGGCCGAAGGCTCCTACGAGCAGTACTTC; CDR3 protein: CAWDRAEGSYEQYF
clone size: NA; J gene: TRBJ1-2; V gene: TRBV5-1; D gene: NA; CDR3 DNA: TGCGCCAGCAGCTCAGTACAGGACGGGTATGGCTACACCTTC; CDR3 protein: CASSSVQDGYGYTF
clone size: NA; J gene: TRBJ2-1; V gene: TRBV6-5; D gene: TRBD2; CDR3 DNA: TGTGCCAGCAGTTCACTAGCGGGGGGCCGGGATGAGCAGTTCTTC; CDR3 protein: CASSSLAGGRDEQFF
clone size: NA; J gene: TRBJ1-3; V gene: TRBV29-1; D gene: NA; CDR3 DNA: TGCAGCGTTGAGTTGAGGGGTCCGAGCTCTGGAAACACCATATATTTT; CDR3 protein: CSVELRGPSSGNTIYF
clone size: few; J gene: TRBJ2-3; V gene: TRBV6-5; D gene: NA; CDR3 DNA: TGTGCCAGCAGGATGGCGGGGACAGATACGCAGTATTTT; CDR3 protein: CASRMAGTDTQYF
clone size: few; J gene: TRBJ2-5; V gene: TRBV5-6; D gene: TRBD1; CDR3 DNA: TGTGCCAGCAGCGAGGGACAGGCGACATCGGAAGAGACCCAGTACTTC; CDR3 protein: CASSEGQATSEETQYF
clone size: few; J gene: TRBJ2-7; V gene: TRBV6-6; D gene: NA; CDR3 DNA: TGTGCCAGCAGTTACCGAGGGGAGGGGGCCTACGAGCAGTACTTC; CDR3 protein: CASSYRGEGAYEQYF
clone size: few; J gene: TRBJ2-5; V gene: TRBV27; D gene: NA; CDR3 DNA: TGTGCCAGCAGTTTATTCTCCGGCTACCAAGAGACCCAGTACTTC; CDR3 protein: CASSLFSGYQETQYF
clone size: NA; J gene: TRBJ1-1; V gene: TRBV7-3; D gene: TRBD1; CDR3 DNA: TGTGCCAGCAGCCAGTTCTCCGGGACAGGGTCTCGGCAGAGCACTGAAGCTTTCTTT; CDR3 protein: CASSQFSGTGSRQSTEAFF
clone size: NA; J gene: TRBJ1-6; V gene: TRBV13; D gene: TRBD1; CDR3 DNA: TGTGCCAGCAGCTTAGGGGCGGGACAGGGTGAATCACCCCTCCACTTT; CDR3 protein: CASSLGAGQGESPLHF
clone size: few; J gene: TRBJ1-6; V gene: TRBV30; D gene: NA; CDR3 DNA: TGTGCCTGGAGCCCTGGGGCAGGGAGCAATTCACCCCTCCACTTT; CDR3 protein: CAWSPGAGSNSPLHF
clone size: NA; J gene: TRBJ2-1; V gene: TRBV28; D gene: NA; CDR3 DNA: TGTGCCAGCAGTCCTTTCCAAGGGGCCGTCGATGAGCAGTTCTTC; CDR3 protein: CASSPFQGAVDEQFF
clone size: NA; J gene: TRBJ2-2; V gene: TRBV30; D gene: TRBD2; CDR3 DNA: TGTGCCTGGAGTTCACTAGCGGGGTACACCGGGGAGCTGTTTTTT; CDR3 protein: CAWSSLAGYTGELFF
clone size: NA; J gene: TRBJ1-5; V gene: TRBV27; D gene: NA; CDR3 DNA: TGTGCCAGCAACCCTTCCGGGGCCAGCGGCAATCAGCCCCAGCATTTT; CDR3 protein: CASNPSGASGNQPQHF
clone size: NA; J gene: TRBJ1-2; V gene: TRBV5-1; D gene: NA; CDR3 DNA: TGCGCCAGCAGCTTGAGAGAGCCAAGTTTCTATGGCTACACCTTC; CDR3 protein: CASSLREPSFYGYTF
clone size: NA; J gene: TRBJ1-1; V gene: TRBV6-6; D gene: NA; CDR3 DNA: TGTGCCAGCAGTGGGCAGGGTTCCTTAGATGAAGCTTTCTTT; CDR3 protein: CASSGQGSLDEAFF
clone size: few; J gene: TRBJ1-6; V gene: TRBV30; D gene: NA; CDR3 DNA: TGTGCCTGGTCTTTAGCTAATTCACCCCTCCACTTT; CDR3 protein: CAWSLANSPLHF
clone size: NA; J gene: TRBJ2-6; V gene: TRBV9; D gene: NA; CDR3 DNA: TGTGCCAGCATGCGGGACTCTGGGGCCAACGTCCTGACTTTC; CDR3 protein: CASMRDSGANVLTF